The clone carrying this T cell receptor beta chain was observed at least ten times. These data are taken from a study of T cell repertoires in cytomegalovirus infection. Germline assignment: CDR1 SEHNR and CDR2 FQNEAQ (reference sequence). The CDR3 is 15 amino acids. V gave up 5 bases and J gave up 7 bases; unmatched junction bases: 10. Via MiXCR, TCRdb re-called the reads, giving one row per CDR3 protein. The table includes 450,000 to 550,000 distinct CDR3 sequences, 16% detected once. The sequenced sample was CD8+ T cells from PBMCs. This chain links TRBV7-9 with TRBJ2-1; TRBD1 matches 8 bases. The receptor was isolated from a human donor in good health (CMV status not recorded). Some clones in this sample may be carry-over from other donors' samples. The CDR3 DNA follows: TGTGCCAGCAGCCCCCGACAGGGGTCGAGGAATGAGCAGTTCTTC. Its translation: CASSPRQGSRNEQFF.